The following is a TCR beta chain sequence with its context. This CDR3 contains 12 residues. V lost 3 bases and J lost 10, with 12 bases in between. In germline, CDR1 is MNHEY, CDR2 SMNVEV (reference sequence). In the authors' workflow: Scientists estimated how many nucleated cells there were by amplifying reference gene primers. TCRdb's table, derived via immunoSEQ multiplex PCR, lists solely in-frame clones and lacks some. The V and J calls and the clone size are those of that table, but D and trimming were determined from the DNA. The sample holds around 250,000 clones, 84% seen once. These data come from a study of blood T cell repertoires in COVID-19. Background on the study: Samples came from the United States, Italy and Spain, spanning acute and convalescent COVID-19. Sample material is recorded as cDNA or gDNA derived from T cells, B-cell-depleted T cells, or PBMCs.

The sequencing input was peripheral blood. The receptor's source is a middle-aged woman who had recovered from COVID-19. The chain joins TRBV27 to TRBJ1-1; no definite D call. CDR3 DNA sequence: TGTGCCAGCAGTTTTTACGGAGGTTCAGCTTTCTTT. Protein: CASSFYGGSAFF.